The text below deals with one TCR beta chain. Its antigen is not identified. The CDR3 loop spans 12 amino acids. The germline V and J ends were trimmed by 4 bases and 6 bases, with 8 bases remaining between them. This entry comes from a study of T cell responses to AZD1222 COVID-19 vaccine. Findings and limits, study-wide: Spike-wide vaccine-associated CD4 TCRs dominated at 160-218 and 743-854. Donors were chiefly white British, with a greater number of females, and clonal diversity was perhaps underestimated. Breadth and depth of Spike-specific TCRs rose after two AZD1222 doses.

TCRdb keeps only in-frame clones here, not all; method: immunoSEQ multiplex PCR. There are more than 110,000 clones in the sample; roughly nine tenths occur only once, and roughly 4% lies in the top ten. The clonotype was recovered from an adult in good health. Material: peripheral blood, obtained on day 0 of AZD1222 vaccination. The rearrangement uses TRBV12-3 or TRBV12-4 and TRBJ2-3; D unresolved. CDR3 nucleotide sequence: TGTGCCAGCAGTTCCCTATGGGATACGCAGTATTTT. This gives the protein CASSSLWDTQYF.